This T cell receptor (beta chain) emerged from a study of blood T cell repertoires in COVID-19. Study-level information: From T cells, B-cell-depleted T cells, or PBMCs came the material, which was cDNA or gDNA.

Participant-given clinical history determined each cohort assignment. Under the authors' procedure: Amplification with reference gene primers provided the estimates of nucleated cell counts. Sequencing used immunoSEQ multiplex PCR; TCRdb keeps in-frame clones, though not all of them. From that table come the V and J calls and clone size; the DNA was used to work out D and trimming. The repertoire holds just over 300,000 clones, with roughly 88% as singletons. The germline gives CDR1 SEHNR, CDR2 FQNEAQ (reference sequence). The V end lost 1 base, the J end lost 2 bases, and 6 bases lay between the germline ends. The CDR3 is 14 residues long.

This sequence was found in a man aged 30 to 45 who had recovered from COVID-19. Specimen: PBMCs or T cells enriched from blood (not recorded which). This rearrangement joins TRBV7-9 to TRBJ2-1; no reliable D call. The CDR3 DNA is TGTGCCAGCAGCTTAGTTTCTACCTACAATGAGCAGTTCTTC. Translated: CASSLVSTYNEQFF.